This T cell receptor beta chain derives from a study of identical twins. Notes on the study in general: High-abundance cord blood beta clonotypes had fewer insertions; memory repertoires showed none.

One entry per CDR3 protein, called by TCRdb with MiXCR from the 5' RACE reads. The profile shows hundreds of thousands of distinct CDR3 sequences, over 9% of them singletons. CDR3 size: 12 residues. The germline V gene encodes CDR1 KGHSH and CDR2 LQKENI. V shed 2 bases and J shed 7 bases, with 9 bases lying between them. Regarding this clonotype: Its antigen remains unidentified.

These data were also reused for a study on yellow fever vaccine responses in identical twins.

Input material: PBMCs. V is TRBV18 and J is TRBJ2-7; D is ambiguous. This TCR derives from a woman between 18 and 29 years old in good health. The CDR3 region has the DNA TGTGCCAGCTCACCAGACTCGCGGGAGCAGTACGTC. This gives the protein CASSPDSREQYV.